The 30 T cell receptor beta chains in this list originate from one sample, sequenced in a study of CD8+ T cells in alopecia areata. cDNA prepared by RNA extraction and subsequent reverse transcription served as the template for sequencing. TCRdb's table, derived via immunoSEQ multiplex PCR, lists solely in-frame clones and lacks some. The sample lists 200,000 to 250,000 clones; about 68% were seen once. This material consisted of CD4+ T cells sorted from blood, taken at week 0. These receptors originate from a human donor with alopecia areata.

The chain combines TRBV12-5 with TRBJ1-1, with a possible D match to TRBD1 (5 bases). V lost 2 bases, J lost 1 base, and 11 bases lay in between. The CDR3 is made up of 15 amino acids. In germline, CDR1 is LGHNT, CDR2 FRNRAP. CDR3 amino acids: CASGLTGGGNTEAFF. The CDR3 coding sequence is TGTGCTAGTGGTTTGACAGGTGGCGGGAACACTGAAGCTTTCTTT.

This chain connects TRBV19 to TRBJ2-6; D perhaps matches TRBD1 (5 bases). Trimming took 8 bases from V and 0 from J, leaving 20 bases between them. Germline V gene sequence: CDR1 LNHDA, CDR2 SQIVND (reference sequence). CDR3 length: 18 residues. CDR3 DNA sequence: TGTGCCAGTTTAAACAATGGGGCCAGCTACTCTGGGGCCAACGTCCTGACTTTC. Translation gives CASLNNGASYSGANVLTF.

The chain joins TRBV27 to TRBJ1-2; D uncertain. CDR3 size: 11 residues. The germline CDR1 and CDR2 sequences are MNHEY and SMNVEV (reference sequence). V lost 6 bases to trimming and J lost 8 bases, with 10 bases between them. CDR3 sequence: CASRGDKGYTF. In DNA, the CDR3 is TGTGCCAGCAGGGGCGACAAGGGCTACACCTTC.

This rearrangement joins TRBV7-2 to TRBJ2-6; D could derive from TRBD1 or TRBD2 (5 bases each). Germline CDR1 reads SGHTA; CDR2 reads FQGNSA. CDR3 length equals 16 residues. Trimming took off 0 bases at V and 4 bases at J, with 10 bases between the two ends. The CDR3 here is CASSLARGTGANVLTF. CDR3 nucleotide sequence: TGTGCCAGCAGCTTAGCGAGGGGCACAGGGGCCAACGTCCTGACTTTC.

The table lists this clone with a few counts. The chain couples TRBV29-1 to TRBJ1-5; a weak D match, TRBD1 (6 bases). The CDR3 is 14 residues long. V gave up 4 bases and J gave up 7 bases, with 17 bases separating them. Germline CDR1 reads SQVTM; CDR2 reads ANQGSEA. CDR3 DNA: TGCAGCGTTGCTTTGATTGACAGGACCCAGCCCCAGCATTTT. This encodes CSVALIDRTQPQHF.

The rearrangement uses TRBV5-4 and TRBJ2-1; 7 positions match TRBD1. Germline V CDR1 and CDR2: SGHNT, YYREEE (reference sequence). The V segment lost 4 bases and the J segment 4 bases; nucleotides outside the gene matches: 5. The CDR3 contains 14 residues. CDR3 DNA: TGTGCCAGCAGCCTAGGACAGGAATACAATGAGCAGTTCTTC. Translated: CASSLGQEYNEQFF.

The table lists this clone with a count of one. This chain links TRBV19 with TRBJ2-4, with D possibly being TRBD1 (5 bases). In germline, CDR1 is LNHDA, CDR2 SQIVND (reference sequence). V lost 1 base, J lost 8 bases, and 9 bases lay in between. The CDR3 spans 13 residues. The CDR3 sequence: CASSIAGLDIQYF. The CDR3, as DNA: TGTGCCAGTAGTATAGCAGGGTTAGACATTCAGTACTTC.

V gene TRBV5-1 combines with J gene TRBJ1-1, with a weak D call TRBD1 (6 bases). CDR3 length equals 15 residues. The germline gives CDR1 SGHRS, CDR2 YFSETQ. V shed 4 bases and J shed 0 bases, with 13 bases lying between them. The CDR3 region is CASSGSQGLNTEAFF. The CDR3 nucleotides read TGCGCCAGCAGCGGGTCCCAGGGGCTGAACACTGAAGCTTTCTTT.

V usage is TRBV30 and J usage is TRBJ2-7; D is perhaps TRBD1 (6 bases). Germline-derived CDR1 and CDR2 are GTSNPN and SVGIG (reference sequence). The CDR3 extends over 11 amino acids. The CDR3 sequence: CAALRGYEQYF. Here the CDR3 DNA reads TGTGCTGCGCTCAGGGGCTACGAGCAGTACTTC. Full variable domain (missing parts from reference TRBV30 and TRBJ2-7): SQTIHQWPATLVQPVGSPLSLECTVEGTSNPNLYWYRQAAGRGLQLLFYSVGIGQISSEVPQNLSASRPQDRQFILSSKKLLLSDSGFYLCAALRGYEQYFGPGTRLTVT.

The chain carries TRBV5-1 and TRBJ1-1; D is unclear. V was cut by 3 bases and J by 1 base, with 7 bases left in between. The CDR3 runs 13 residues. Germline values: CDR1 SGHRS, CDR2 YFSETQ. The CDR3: CASSSQRNTEAFF. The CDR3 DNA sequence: TGCGCCAGCAGCTCACAGAGGAACACTGAAGCTTTCTTT.

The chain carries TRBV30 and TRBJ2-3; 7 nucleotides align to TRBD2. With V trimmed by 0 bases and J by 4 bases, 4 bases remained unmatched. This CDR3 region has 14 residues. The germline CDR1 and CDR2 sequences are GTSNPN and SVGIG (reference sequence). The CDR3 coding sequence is TGTGCCTGGAGTGTAGTGGCGGGGGCAGATACGCAGTATTTT. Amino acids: CAWSVVAGADTQYF.

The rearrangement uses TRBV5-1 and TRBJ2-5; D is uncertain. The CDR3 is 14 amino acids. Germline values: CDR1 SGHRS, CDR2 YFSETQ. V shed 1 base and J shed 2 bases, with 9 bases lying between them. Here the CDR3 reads CASSLSWLQETQYF. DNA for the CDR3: TGCGCCAGCAGCTTGTCTTGGTTACAAGAGACCCAGTACTTC.

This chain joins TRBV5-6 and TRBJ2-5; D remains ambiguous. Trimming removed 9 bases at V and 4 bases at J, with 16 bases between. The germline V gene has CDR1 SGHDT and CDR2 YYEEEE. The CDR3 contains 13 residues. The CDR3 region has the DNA TGTGCCACTACGTCGGGCCCCCGAGAGACCCAGTACTTC. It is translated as CATTSGPRETQYF.

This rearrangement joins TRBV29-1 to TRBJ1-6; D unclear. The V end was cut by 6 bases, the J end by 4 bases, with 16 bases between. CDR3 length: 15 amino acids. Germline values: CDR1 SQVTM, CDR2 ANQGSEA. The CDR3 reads CSVREFAGYNSPLHF. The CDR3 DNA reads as TGCAGCGTCCGCGAATTCGCGGGTTATAATTCACCCCTCCACTTT. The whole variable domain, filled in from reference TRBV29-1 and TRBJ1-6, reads SAVISQKPSRDICQRGTSLTIQCQVDSQVTMMFWYRQQPGQSLTLIATANQGSEATYESGFVIDKFPISRPNLTFSTLTVSNMSPEDSSIYLCSVREFAGYNSPLHFGNGTRLTVT.

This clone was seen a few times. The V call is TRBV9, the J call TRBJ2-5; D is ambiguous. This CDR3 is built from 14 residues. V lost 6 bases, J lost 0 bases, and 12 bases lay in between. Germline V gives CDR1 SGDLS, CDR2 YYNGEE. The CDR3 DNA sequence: TGTGCCAGCACCCAAGGTGCGTACCAAGAGACCCAGTACTTC. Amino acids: CASTQGAYQETQYF.

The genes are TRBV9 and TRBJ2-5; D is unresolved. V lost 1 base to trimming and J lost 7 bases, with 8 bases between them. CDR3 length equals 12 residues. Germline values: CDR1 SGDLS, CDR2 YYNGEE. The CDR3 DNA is TGTGCCAGCAGCGTACCGCCGGGGACCCAGTACTTC. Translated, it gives CASSVPPGTQYF.

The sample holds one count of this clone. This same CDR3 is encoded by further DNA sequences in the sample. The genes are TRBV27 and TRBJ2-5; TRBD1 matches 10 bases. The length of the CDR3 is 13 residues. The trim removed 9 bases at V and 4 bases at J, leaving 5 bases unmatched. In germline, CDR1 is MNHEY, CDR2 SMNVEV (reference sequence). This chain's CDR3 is CASSRDRGETQYF. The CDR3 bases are TGTGCCAGTTCCCGGGACAGGGGAGAGACCCAGTACTTC.

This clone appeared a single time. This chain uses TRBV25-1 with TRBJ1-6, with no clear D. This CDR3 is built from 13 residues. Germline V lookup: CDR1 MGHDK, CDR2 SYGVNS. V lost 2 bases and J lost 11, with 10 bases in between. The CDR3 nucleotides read TGTGCCAGCAGTGAAGTTGGGGTACCACCCCTCCACTTT. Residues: CASSEVGVPPLHF.

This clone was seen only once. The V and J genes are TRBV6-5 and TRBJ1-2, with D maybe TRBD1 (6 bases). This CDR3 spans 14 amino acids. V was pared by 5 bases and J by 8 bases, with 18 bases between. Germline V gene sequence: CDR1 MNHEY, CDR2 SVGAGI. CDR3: CASSTGTGLRGYTF. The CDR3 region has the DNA TGTGCCAGCAGTACAGGGACCGGTTTGCGGGGCTACACCTTC.

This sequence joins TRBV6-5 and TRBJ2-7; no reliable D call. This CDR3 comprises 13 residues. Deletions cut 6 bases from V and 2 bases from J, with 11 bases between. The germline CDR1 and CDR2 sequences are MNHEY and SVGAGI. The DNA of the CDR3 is TGTGCCAGCAGCCTCCTGGCCCCCTACGAGCAGTACTTC. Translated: CASSLLAPYEQYF.

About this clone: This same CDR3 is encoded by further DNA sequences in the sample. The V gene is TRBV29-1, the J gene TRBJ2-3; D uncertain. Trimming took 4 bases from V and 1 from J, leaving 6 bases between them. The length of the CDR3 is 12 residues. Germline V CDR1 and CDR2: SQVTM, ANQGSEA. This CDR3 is CSVVVGTDTQYF. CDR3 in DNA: TGCAGCGTTGTAGTCGGCACAGATACGCAGTATTTT.

The CDR3 nucleotides read TGCGCCAGCAGCCCTGGGACAGGGGACGCTGAAGCTTTCTTT. Translating it yields CASSPGTGDAEAFF. The chain employs TRBV5-1 and TRBJ1-1, with 10 bases fitting TRBD1. J lost 6 bases, V lost 4 bases, and 6 bases had no gene match. There are 14 residues in the CDR3. Per the germline V gene, CDR1 is SGHRS and CDR2 is YFSETQ.

The CDR3: CAWSASGGPNTEAFF. For the CDR3, the DNA is TGTGCCTGGAGTGCCTCCGGTGGACCGAACACTGAAGCTTTCTTT. This rearrangement joins TRBV30 to TRBJ1-1; unclear D gene. The CDR3 is 15 residues long. Trimming removed 1 base from V and 1 base from J, with 13 bases in between. CDR1 is GTSNPN and CDR2 is SVGIG in the germline V gene (reference sequence).

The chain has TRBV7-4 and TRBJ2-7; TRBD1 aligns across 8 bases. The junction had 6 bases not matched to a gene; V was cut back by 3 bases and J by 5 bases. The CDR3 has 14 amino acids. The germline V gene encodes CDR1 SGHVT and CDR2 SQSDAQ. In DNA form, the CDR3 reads TGTGCCAGCAGCTTGTATGCCAGGGGGCACGAGCAGTACTTC. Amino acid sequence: CASSLYARGHEQYF. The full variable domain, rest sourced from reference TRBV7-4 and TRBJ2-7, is GAGVSQSPRYKVAKRGRDVALRCDSISGHVTLYWYRQTLGQGSEVLTYSQSDAQRDKSGRPSGRFSAERPERSVSTLKIQRTEQGDSAVYLCASSLYARGHEQYFGPGTRLTVT.

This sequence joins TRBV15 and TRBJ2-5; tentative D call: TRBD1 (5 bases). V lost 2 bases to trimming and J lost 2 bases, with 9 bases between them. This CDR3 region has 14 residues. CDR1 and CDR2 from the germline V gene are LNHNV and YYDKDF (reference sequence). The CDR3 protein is CATSRWGEQETQYF. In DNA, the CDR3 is TGTGCCACCAGCAGATGGGGCGAACAAGAGACCCAGTACTTC.

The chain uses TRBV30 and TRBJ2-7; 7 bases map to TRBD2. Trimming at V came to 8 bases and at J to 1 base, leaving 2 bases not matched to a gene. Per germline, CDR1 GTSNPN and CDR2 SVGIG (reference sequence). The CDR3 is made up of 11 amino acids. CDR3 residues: CAGAGSYEQYF. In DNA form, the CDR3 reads TGTGCCGGAGCGGGGTCCTACGAGCAGTACTTC.

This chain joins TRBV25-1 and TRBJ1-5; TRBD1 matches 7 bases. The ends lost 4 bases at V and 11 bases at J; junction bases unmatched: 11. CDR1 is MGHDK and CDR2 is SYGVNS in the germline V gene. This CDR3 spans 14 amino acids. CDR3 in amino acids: CASSGTGLTGAQHF. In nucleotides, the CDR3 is TGTGCCAGCAGTGGGACAGGTCTCACGGGGGCCCAGCATTTT. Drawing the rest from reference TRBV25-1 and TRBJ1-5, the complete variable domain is EADIYQTPRYLVIGTGKKITLECSQTMGHDKMYWYQQDPGMELHLIHYSYGVNSTEKGDLSSESTVSRIRTEHFPLTLESARPSHTSQYLCASSGTGLTGAQHFGDGTRLSIL.

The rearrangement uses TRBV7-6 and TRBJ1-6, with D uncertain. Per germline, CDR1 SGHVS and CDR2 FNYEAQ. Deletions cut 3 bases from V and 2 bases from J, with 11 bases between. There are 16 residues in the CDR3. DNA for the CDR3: TGTGCCAGCAGCTTTATGGGGTCCCCCTATAATTCACCCCTCCACTTT. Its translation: CASSFMGSPYNSPLHF.

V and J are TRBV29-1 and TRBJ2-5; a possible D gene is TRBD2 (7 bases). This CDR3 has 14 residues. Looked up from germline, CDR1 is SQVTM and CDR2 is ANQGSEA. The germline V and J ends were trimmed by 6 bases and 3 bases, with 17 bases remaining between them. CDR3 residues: CSVYLGGAKETQYF. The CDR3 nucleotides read TGCAGCGTATACCTTGGGGGGGCGAAAGAGACCCAGTACTTC.

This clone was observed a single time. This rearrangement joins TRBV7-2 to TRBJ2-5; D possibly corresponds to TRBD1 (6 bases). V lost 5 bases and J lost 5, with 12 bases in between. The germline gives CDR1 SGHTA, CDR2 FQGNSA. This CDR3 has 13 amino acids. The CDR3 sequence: CASSTGSWETQYF. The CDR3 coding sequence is TGTGCCAGCAGCACAGGGTCGTGGGAGACCCAGTACTTC. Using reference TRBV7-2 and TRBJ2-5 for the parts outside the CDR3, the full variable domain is GAGVSQSPSNKVTEKGKDVELRCDPISGHTALYWYRQSLGQGLEFLIYFQGNSAPDKSGLPSDRFSAERTGGSVSTLTIQRTQQEDSAVYLCASSTGSWETQYFGPGTRLLVL.